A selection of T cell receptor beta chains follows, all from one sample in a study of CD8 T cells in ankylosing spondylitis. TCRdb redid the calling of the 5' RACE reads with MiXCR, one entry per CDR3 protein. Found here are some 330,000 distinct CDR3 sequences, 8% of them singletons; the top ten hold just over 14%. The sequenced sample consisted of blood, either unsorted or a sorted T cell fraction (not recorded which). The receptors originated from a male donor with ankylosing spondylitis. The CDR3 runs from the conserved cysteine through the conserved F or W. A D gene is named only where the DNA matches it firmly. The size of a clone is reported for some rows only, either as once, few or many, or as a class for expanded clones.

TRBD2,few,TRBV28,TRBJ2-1,CASSLGGRVNNEQFF,TGTGCCAGCAGTTTAGGCGGGAGAGTCAACAATGAGCAGTTCTTC
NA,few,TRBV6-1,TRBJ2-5,CASTKQRVTVEETQYF,TGTGCCAGCACCAAACAAAGGGTGACAGTAGAAGAGACCCAGTACTTC
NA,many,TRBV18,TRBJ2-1,CASSSLLGPYNEQFF,TGTGCCAGCTCATCTCTTTTGGGTCCCTACAATGAGCAGTTCTTC
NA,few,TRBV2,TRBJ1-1,CASSTESMNTEAFF,TGTGCCAGCAGTACCGAGTCTATGAACACTGAAGCTTTCTTT
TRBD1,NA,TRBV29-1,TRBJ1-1,CSVGTGGATEAFF,TGCAGCGTTGGAACAGGGGGGGCCACTGAAGCTTTCTTT
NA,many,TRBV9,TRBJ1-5,CASSVGTTNQPQHF,TGTGCCAGCAGCGTAGGGACAACGAATCAGCCCCAGCATTTT
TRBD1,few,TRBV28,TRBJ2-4,CASSFLGQDYAIAKNIQYF,TGTGCCAGCAGTTTCCTGGGACAGGACTATGCCATAGCCAAAAACATTCAGTACTTC
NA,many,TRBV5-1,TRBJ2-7,CASSLAEVSYEQYF,TGCGCCAGCAGCTTGGCAGAGGTCTCCTACGAGCAGTACTTC
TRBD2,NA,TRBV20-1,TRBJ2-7,CSARRVASGRASYEQYF,TGCAGTGCCAGAAGAGTTGCTAGCGGGAGGGCCTCCTACGAGCAGTACTTC
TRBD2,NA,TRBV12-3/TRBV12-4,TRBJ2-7,CASSPRLAGAHEQYF,TGTGCCAGCAGTCCCCGGCTAGCGGGAGCCCACGAGCAGTACTTC
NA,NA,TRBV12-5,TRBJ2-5,CASGLVPGTQYF,TGTGCTAGTGGTTTGGTACCGGGGACCCAGTACTTC
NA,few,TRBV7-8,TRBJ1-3,CASSPSGHSGNTIYF,TGTGCCAGCAGCCCCTCGGGTCACTCTGGAAACACCATATATTTT
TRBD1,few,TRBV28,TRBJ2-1,CASSLLLGQGDEQFF,TGTGCCAGCAGTTTACTATTGGGACAGGGCGATGAGCAGTTCTTC
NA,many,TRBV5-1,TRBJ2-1,CASTSERDEQFF,TGCGCCAGCACCTCGGAGAGGGATGAGCAGTTCTTC
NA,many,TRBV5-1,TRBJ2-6,CASSLTGTGANVLTF,TGCGCCAGCAGCTTAACCGGGACAGGGGCCAACGTCCTGACTTTC
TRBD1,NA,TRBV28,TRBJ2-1,CASSFEQGIGNEQFF,TGTGCCAGCAGTTTTGAACAGGGGATTGGCAATGAGCAGTTCTTC
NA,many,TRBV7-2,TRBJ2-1,CASSLGGPFVDEQFF,TGTGCCAGCAGCTTAGGTGGGCCTTTCGTCGATGAGCAGTTCTTC
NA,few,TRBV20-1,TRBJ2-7,CSARGRTGPRSYEQYF,TGCAGTGCTAGAGGCAGGACGGGACCTCGGAGCTACGAGCAGTACTTC
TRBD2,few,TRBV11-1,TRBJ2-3,CASSLLSGSLGSTDTQYF,TGTGCCAGCAGCCTCCTCAGCGGGAGTCTTGGGAGCACAGATACGCAGTATTTT
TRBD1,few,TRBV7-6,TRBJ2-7,CASSLDREQYF,TGTGCCAGCAGCTTGGACAGGGAGCAGTACTTC
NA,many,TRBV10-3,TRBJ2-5,CAISGGKEETQYF,TGTGCCATCAGTGGCGGGAAAGAAGAGACCCAGTACTTC
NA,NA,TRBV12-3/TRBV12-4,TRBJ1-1,CASRGPEYEAFF,TGTGCCAGCAGGGGACCCGAGTATGAAGCTTTCTTT